The clone carrying this TCR beta chain was found many times. Antigen unknown. The record originates from a study of identical twins. TCRdb used MiXCR to reprocess the 5' RACE reads, holding one entry per CDR3 protein. The table lists some 330,000 distinct CDR3 sequences, 8.5% to 10% of them singletons. Germline loops: CDR1 DFQATT, CDR2 SNEGSKA (reference sequence). V was pared by 3 bases and J by 0 bases, with 7 bases of the junction left unmatched. The CDR3 is 17 residues long. Findings and caveats of the study: In cord blood, abundant beta clonotypes had fewer insertions; memory showed no trend.

The clonotype comes from a woman in her forties or fifties in good health. What was sequenced was naive T cells sorted from blood. J is TRBJ2-3 and V is TRBV20-1; 12 nucleotides agree with TRBD2. The CDR3 region has the DNA TGCAGTGCTAGGGTCCCTAGCGGGAGGGCTAGCACAGATACGCAGTATTTT. Its translation: CSARVPSGRASTDTQYF.